The text below deals with one T cell receptor (beta chain). Its target is unknown. V gave up 8 bases and J gave up 9 bases; unmatched junction bases: 4. This CDR3 comprises 12 residues. Germline V gives CDR1 SNHLY, CDR2 FYNNEI. Some clones are missing from TCRdb's copy, which holds only in-frame ones; the method was immunoSEQ multiplex PCR. Of roughly 80,000 clones listed, 85% are singletons. The record originates from a study of OX40 agonist ivuxolimab in advanced cancers. Study observations and caveats: Fewer expanded clones were found on average in CD4+ than in CD8+ T cells. The 0.1-3.0 mg/kg partial responders had among the lowest clonal expansion.

With autoimmune disease history or systemic immunosuppression, patients were excluded. The specimen comprised CD4+ or CD8+ T cells sorted from blood, sampled in a trial of the OX40 agonist ivuxolimab. This sequence joins TRBV2 and TRBJ2-4, with 10 bases identical to TRBD2. The source is an adult with an advanced solid tumor such as melanoma, head and neck, liver or kidney cancer. The CDR3 region has the DNA TGTGCCAGCGGACTAGCGGCTACCATTCAGTACTTC. Translated: CASGLAATIQYF. The variable domain in full, with the rest retrieved from reference TRBV2 and TRBJ2-4, is EPEVTQTPSHQVTQMGQEVILRCVPISNHLYFYWYRQILGQKVEFLVSFYNNEISEKSEIFDDQFSVERPDGSNFTLKIRSTKLEDSAMYFCASGLAATIQYFGAGTRLSVL.